This T cell receptor (beta chain) is from a study of cytomegalovirus exposure and HLA in healthy donors. General study results and limits: In an earlier analysis, productive rearrangement rates for most beta V segments clustered near 90% or 30%.

Turning to this clone: Its specificity is unknown.

Unrecorded immune exposure was likely among donors, who were nominally healthy when sampled. PCR was performed using 60 Vbeta and 13 Jbeta primers. As originally analysed: A follow-up analysis tallied about 80 million unique TCR beta chains, roughly 11 million shared. The repertoire was sequenced with immunoSEQ multiplex PCR; TCRdb's copy has only in-frame clones and lacks some. The DNA was the basis for D and trimming; V, J and clone size are from that table. Here the sample table reports some 150,000 clones. In germline, CDR1 is SGHNT, CDR2 YYREEE (reference sequence). This CDR3 spans 15 amino acids. With 0 bases clipped from V and 3 bases from J, the junction kept 1 base outside the gene matches.

The specimen sequenced was PBMCs. The chain combines TRBV5-4 with TRBJ2-7, with 12 positions matching TRBD2. The clonotype comes from a woman between 18 and 30 years old in good health and CMV-seronegative. CDR3 coding DNA: TGTGCCAGCAGCTTGGGGACTAGCGGGATCTACGAGCAGTACTTC. Protein sequence: CASSLGTSGIYEQYF. The whole variable domain, remainder taken from reference TRBV5-4 and TRBJ2-7, is ETGVTQSPTHLIKTRGQQVTLRCSSQSGHNTVSWYQQALGQGPQFIFQYYREEENGRGNFPPRFSGLQFPNYSSELNVNALELDDSALYLCASSLGTSGIYEQYFGPGTRLTVT.